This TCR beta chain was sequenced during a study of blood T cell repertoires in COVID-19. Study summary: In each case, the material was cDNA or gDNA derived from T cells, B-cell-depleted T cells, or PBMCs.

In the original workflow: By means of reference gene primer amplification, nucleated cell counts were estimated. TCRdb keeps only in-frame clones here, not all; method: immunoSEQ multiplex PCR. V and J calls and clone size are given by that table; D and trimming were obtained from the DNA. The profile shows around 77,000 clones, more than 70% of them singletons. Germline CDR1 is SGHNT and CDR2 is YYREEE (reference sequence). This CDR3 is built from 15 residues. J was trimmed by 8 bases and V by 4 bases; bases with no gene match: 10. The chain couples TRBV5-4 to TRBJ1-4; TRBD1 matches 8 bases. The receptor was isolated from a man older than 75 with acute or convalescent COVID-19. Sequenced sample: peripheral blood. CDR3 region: CASSPDQGAREKLFF. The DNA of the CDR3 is TGTGCCAGCAGCCCCGACCAGGGGGCGAGAGAAAAACTGTTTTTT.